A single sample gave rise to the 24 T cell receptor beta chains below, sequenced in a study of cytomegalovirus exposure and HLA in healthy donors. PCR involved 60 Vbeta and 13 Jbeta primers. Sequencing used immunoSEQ multiplex PCR; TCRdb keeps in-frame clones, though not all of them. This sample has more than 100,000 clones, with more than 70% found just once. Source material: PBMCs. The source is a man aged 45-60 years in good health and CMV-seropositive.

J is TRBJ1-2 and V is TRBV5-1; D remains unclear. The CDR3 has 14 amino acids. The V end was cut by 5 bases, the J end by 0 bases, with 11 bases between. Germline lookup yields CDR1 SGHRS and CDR2 YFSETQ. The CDR3 coding sequence is TGCGCCAGCAGAGCTCAGGCCGCTAACTATGGCTACACCTTC. Protein: CASRAQAANYGYTF.

This rearrangement joins TRBV5-6 to TRBJ2-2; D is unclear. CDR1 and CDR2 (germline): SGHDT, YYEEEE. Trimming cost V 1 base and J 4 bases, with 14 bases left between them. The CDR3 sequence is 16 residues long. The CDR3 coding sequence is TGTGCCAGCAGCTTGCCACACGCGACGGGCACCGGGGAGCTGTTTTTT. Amino acids: CASSLPHATGTGELFF.

V usage is TRBV7-2 and J usage is TRBJ2-6, with a weak D call TRBD1 (8 bases). Germline V lookup: CDR1 SGHTA, CDR2 FQGNSA. There are 18 residues in the CDR3. Trimming stripped 4 bases from V and 0 bases from J, with 16 bases between. CDR3 sequence reads: CASSWGGTGYSGANVLTF. The DNA for the CDR3 is TGTGCCAGCAGCTGGGGGGGGACAGGCTACTCTGGGGCCAACGTCCTGACTTTC. The variable domain in full, completed from reference TRBV7-2 and TRBJ2-6, reads GAGVSQSPSNKVTEKGKDVELRCDPISGHTALYWYRQSLGQGLEFLIYFQGNSAPDKSGLPSDRFSAERTGGSVSTLTIQRTQQEDSAVYLCASSWGGTGYSGANVLTFGAGSRLTVL.

The rearrangement links TRBV29-1 to TRBJ1-2; unclear D gene. CDR3 size: 13 residues. Trimming took off 4 bases at V and 2 bases at J, with 11 bases between the two ends. Germline lookup yields CDR1 SQVTM and CDR2 ANQGSEA. CDR3 sequence reads: CSVAGNWNYGYTF. The CDR3 coding sequence is TGCAGCGTTGCGGGAAACTGGAACTATGGCTACACCTTC. The full variable domain, rest sourced from reference TRBV29-1 and TRBJ1-2, is SAVISQKPSRDICQRGTSLTIQCQVDSQVTMMFWYRQQPGQSLTLIATANQGSEATYESGFVIDKFPISRPNLTFSTLTVSNMSPEDSSIYLCSVAGNWNYGYTFGSGTRLTVV.

The gene calls are TRBV5-1 and TRBJ1-1; 7 nucleotides align to TRBD1. This CDR3 contains 15 residues. After removal of 1 base from V and 4 bases from J, the junction contained 7 bases not matched to a gene. Per the germline V gene, CDR1 is SGHRS and CDR2 is YFSETQ. CDR3 loop: CASSLRTDRATEAFF. Written as DNA, the CDR3 is TGCGCCAGCAGCTTGAGAACAGACAGGGCCACTGAAGCTTTCTTT. Variable domain in full (rest from reference TRBV5-1 and TRBJ1-1): KAGVTQTPRYLIKTRGQQVTLSCSPISGHRSVSWYQQTPGQGLQFLFEYFSETQRNKGNFPGRFSGRQFSNSRSEMNVSTLELGDSALYLCASSLRTDRATEAFFGQGTRLTVV.

This chain connects TRBV7-2 to TRBJ2-1; TRBD2 matches at 12 bases. Germline values: CDR1 SGHTA, CDR2 FQGNSA. The CDR3 loop spans 16 amino acids. After removal of 2 bases from V and 9 bases from J, the junction contained 8 bases not matched to a gene. The CDR3 region is CASSLSSGGARGEQFF. Written as DNA, the CDR3 is TGTGCCAGCAGCTTATCTAGCGGGGGGGCGAGGGGTGAGCAGTTCTTC.

This rearrangement joins TRBV2 to TRBJ1-1; TRBD1 matches 7 bases. The CDR3 is 12 residues long. Per the germline V gene, CDR1 is SNHLY and CDR2 is FYNNEI. Trimming took 4 bases from V and 4 from J; bases not matched to a gene: 0. CDR3 sequence reads: CASSGDSTEAFF. In DNA form, the CDR3 reads TGTGCCAGCAGTGGGGACAGCACTGAAGCTTTCTTT.

This sequence joins TRBV5-4 and TRBJ1-1; D is uncertain. This CDR3 comprises 12 residues. Trimming shortened V by 4 bases and J by 3 bases, and 7 bases separated the two germline ends. The germline gives CDR1 SGHNT, CDR2 YYREEE (reference sequence). CDR3 bases: TGTGCCAGCAGCGGCCAAGACACTGAAGCTTTCTTT. It encodes CASSGQDTEAFF.

The chain employs TRBV29-1 and TRBJ2-7; 7 bases map to TRBD2. CDR1 SQVTM and CDR2 ANQGSEA come from the germline V gene. Trimming took 4 bases from V and 2 from J; bases not matched to a gene: 8. The CDR3 covers 14 residues. The CDR3 reads CSVGGGSSPYEQYF. CDR3 sequence (DNA): TGCAGCGTTGGGGGCGGGAGTTCGCCCTACGAGCAGTACTTC.

The chain couples TRBV28 to TRBJ2-7; 10 bases fit TRBD1. There are 17 residues in the CDR3. Germline V gene sequence: CDR1 MDHEN, CDR2 SYDVKM. V was pared by 5 bases and J by 5 bases, with 15 bases of the junction left unmatched. The CDR3 region has the DNA TGTGCCAGCAGTCCCCCCCTACCGGGACAGGGGTCCCACGAGCAGTACTTC. Residues: CASSPPLPGQGSHEQYF. Based on the CDR3 plus reference TRBV28 and TRBJ2-7, the full variable domain is DVKVTQSSRYLVKRTGEKVFLECVQDMDHENMFWYRQDPGLGLRLIYFSYDVKMKEKGDIPEGYSVSREKKERFSLILESASTNQTSMYLCASSPPLPGQGSHEQYFGPGTRLTVT.

This clone has only a few counts. The chain joins TRBV6-6 to TRBJ2-5; 7 bases map to TRBD2. The CDR3 loop spans 15 amino acids. Per germline, CDR1 MNHNY and CDR2 SVGAGI (reference sequence). V shed 2 bases and J 3 bases; nucleotides not matched to a gene: 6. The CDR3 nucleotides read TGTGCCAGCAGTTACCCGGGACTACCCGAAGAGACCCAGTACTTC. It yields the protein CASSYPGLPEETQYF.

The V call is TRBV9, the J call TRBJ2-4; no firm D call. The CDR3 consists of 12 residues. The V end lost 3 bases, the J end lost 9 bases, and 10 bases lay between the germline ends. Germline V gene data show CDR1 as SGDLS and CDR2 as YYNGEE. The CDR3 bases are TGTGCCAGCAGCGCCCTAGGCCCCATTCAGTACTTC. The encoded protein is CASSALGPIQYF.

The chain recombines TRBV27 with TRBJ2-7; no clear D. The CDR3 spans 17 residues. Germline V gene sequence: CDR1 MNHEY, CDR2 SMNVEV (reference sequence). Trimming took off 1 base at V and 0 bases at J, with 16 bases between the two ends. The CDR3, as DNA: TGTGCCAGCAGTTTATATGCCTCTGCGGTGAACTCCTACGAGCAGTACTTC. Residues: CASSLYASAVNSYEQYF.

The V and J genes are TRBV6-5 and TRBJ2-1, with 8 nucleotides matching TRBD2. Germline-derived CDR1 and CDR2 are MNHEY and SVGAGI. The CDR3 has 15 residues. V shed 2 bases and J 5 bases; nucleotides not matched to a gene: 5. The CDR3 sequence is CASSYVIAGNNEQFF. The CDR3 DNA follows: TGTGCCAGCAGTTACGTGATAGCGGGGAACAATGAGCAGTTCTTC.

The rearrangement links TRBV11-3 to TRBJ1-1, with a tentative D call TRBD1 (5 bases). This CDR3 region has 15 residues. Germline V gene sequence: CDR1 SGHNT, CDR2 YENEEA. V dropped 2 bases and J dropped 4 bases, with 14 bases sitting between them. CDR3 protein: CASSLRYGGGTEAFF. The CDR3 DNA reads TGTGCCAGCAGCTTAAGGTACGGGGGAGGCACTGAAGCTTTCTTT. The full variable domain, with the rest looked up from reference TRBV11-3 and TRBJ1-1, is EAGVVQSPRYKIIEKKQPVAFWCNPISGHNTLYWYLQNLGQGPELLIRYENEEAVDDSQLPKDRFSAERLKGVDSTLKIQPAELGDSAVYLCASSLRYGGGTEAFFGQGTRLTVV.

The chain joins TRBV5-4 to TRBJ1-1; D not resolved. Germline V gene lookup returns CDR1 SGHNT and CDR2 YYREEE (reference sequence). CDR3 length: 15 residues. The ends were cut back, 0 bases at V and 0 bases at J, with 9 bases in the middle. CDR3 region: CASSLGRLMNTEAFF. Written as DNA, the CDR3 is TGTGCCAGCAGCTTGGGGCGGCTGATGAACACTGAAGCTTTCTTT.

In DNA form, the CDR3 reads TGTGCCAGCAGTTTATTTGGGACTAGCGGGAGTGATGAGCAGTTCTTC. Translation: CASSLFGTSGSDEQFF. V is TRBV27 and J is TRBJ2-1; 14 nucleotides match TRBD2. Germline V gene sequence: CDR1 MNHEY, CDR2 SMNVEV (reference sequence). V lost 1 base and J lost 8; bases outside the gene matches: 4. There are 16 residues in the CDR3.

The chain is built from TRBV7-8 and TRBJ1-5, with D perhaps TRBD1 (6 bases). Between the trimmed V and J ends, which lost 4 bases and 4 bases, there was a span of 8 bases. The CDR3 spans 13 residues. Looked up from germline, CDR1 is SGHVS and CDR2 is FQNEAQ. CDR3: CASSWTDNQPQHF. The CDR3 bases are TGTGCCAGCAGCTGGACAGATAATCAGCCCCAGCATTTT.

V usage is TRBV6-6 and J usage is TRBJ2-3; tentative D call: TRBD2 (6 bases). Germline loops: CDR1 MNHNY, CDR2 SVGAGI (reference sequence). Trimming stripped 6 bases from V and 5 bases from J, with 9 bases between. The CDR3 extends over 12 amino acids. In nucleotides, the CDR3 is TGTGCCAGCAGCCCCGGGAGAGATACGCAGTATTTT. Amino acids: CASSPGRDTQYF.

V is TRBV29-1 and J is TRBJ2-1, with 11 nucleotides matching TRBD2. The V and J ends lost 7 bases and 6 bases, in that order; junction bases with no gene match: 11. The CDR3 has 15 amino acids. The germline CDR1 and CDR2 sequences are SQVTM and ANQGSEA. The CDR3 protein is CSARAGTSGSNEQFF. The CDR3 DNA follows: TGCAGCGCCCGGGCCGGGACTAGCGGCTCCAATGAGCAGTTCTTC.

This clone occurred a few times. The chain combines TRBV10-1 with TRBJ2-5; D perhaps matches TRBD1 (5 bases). Between the trimmed V and J ends, which lost 5 bases and 5 bases, there was a span of 12 bases. The CDR3 is 13 residues long. Per germline, CDR1 WNHNN and CDR2 SYGVQD (reference sequence). CDR3 region: CASSLDIGETQYF. Written as DNA, the CDR3 is TGCGCCAGCAGTTTGGACATCGGGGAGACCCAGTACTTC.

V and J are TRBV5-4 and TRBJ2-5; a weak D match, TRBD2 (6 bases). The length of the CDR3 is 11 residues. V was pared by 6 bases and J by 9 bases, with 12 bases between. CDR1 and CDR2 (germline): SGHNT, YYREEE (reference sequence). The CDR3 region is CASKLGEAQYF. CDR3 coding DNA: TGTGCCAGCAAACTAGGGGAGGCCCAGTACTTC.

This rearrangement joins TRBV4-1 to TRBJ2-7; 8 bases map to TRBD2. Germline CDR1 is MGHRA and CDR2 is YSYEKL. The CDR3 is made up of 16 amino acids. Germline trimming cut 0 bases from V and 7 bases from J; bases unmatched to any gene: 11. The CDR3 here is CASSQDQRETTREQYF. The CDR3 coding sequence is TGCGCCAGCAGCCAAGATCAGCGGGAGACTACTAGAGAGCAGTACTTC.

This sequence joins TRBV21-1 and TRBJ1-1; the DNA was not compared with TRBD1, the D call given in the table. TRBV21-1 represents a pseudogene. CDR3 size: 16 residues. The CDR3 sequence: CASTHSYRGRNTEAFF. CDR3 in DNA: TGTGCCAGCACTCACTCCTACAGGGGGCGCAACACTGAAGCTTTCTTT.